This T cell receptor beta chain originates from a study of cytomegalovirus exposure and HLA in healthy donors. A word on this clone: The antigen is unknown.

Clones were read by immunoSEQ multiplex PCR, and TCRdb kept only the in-frame ones, dropping some. The data hold 100,000 to 150,000 clones, with about 90% observed a single time. Whole-study findings and limits: A few chains linked to CMV were shown in vitro to be specific for CMV antigens. The study labeled 170 or so TCR beta chains cytomegalovirus-associated. The tendency of first-cohort TCR clusters to co-occur in the 120 validation repertoires was identified by a subsequent analysis. Most sequenced TCRs were rare (though some public TCRs occurred in many donors).

This CDR3 is 14 amino acids long. In germline, CDR1 is SGHRS, CDR2 YFSETQ. V lost 5 bases to trimming and J lost 3 bases; unmatched junction nucleotides: 4. This clonotype originated in a man aged 25 to 40 in good health and CMV-seronegative. V is TRBV5-1 and J is TRBJ1-1; 10 bases match TRBD1. Sequenced material: PBMCs. CDR3 nucleotide sequence: TGCGCCAGCAGTCGACAGGGGGCCGACACTGAAGCTTTCTTT. Protein product: CASSRQGADTEAFF.